This TCR beta chain was documented in a study of regulatory T cells in long-lasting Graves disease listed by TCRdb under 2021. Background for the entire study: Patients with newly diagnosed Graves' disease had been on antithyroid drugs for under 3 months. This study used TCR sequencing and RNA sequencing of peripheral blood to compare persistent Graves' disease patients against newly diagnosed Graves' disease patients. The study was registered as a clinical trial and conducted in China. A total of 33 samples underwent TCR sequencing, from roughly 13 patients with persistent Graves' disease and approximately 20 patients with newly diagnosed Graves' disease.

Here is what the overall study found, with its caveats: A larger number of public clonotypes was shared among persistent patients (around 3,000) than among newly diagnosed patients (approximately 1,000). As a limitation, the authors acknowledged that the small sample size may reduce accuracy. Compared with newly diagnosed patients, patients with persistent Graves' disease had lower TCR Shannon entropy and fewer highly expanded clones, which suggests clonal expansion. Persistent disease showed preferential use of TRBV28, TRBJ1-2 and TRBJ2-5, whereas newly diagnosed disease favored TRBV20-1 and TRBJ2-1. Only peripheral blood was studied, because thyroid tissue, the primary lesion, was inaccessible. Sequencing and analysis were limited to the TCR beta chain.

Including the terminal cysteine and phenylalanine, the CDR3 comprises 15 residues. Only the CDR3 region is kept as DNA, spanning 45 bases read in frame from base 1. The germline V and J ends show losses of 7 bases and 3 bases respectively, and no gene match explains 8 bases of the junction. Taken from the germline V gene (reference sequence), the CDR1 and CDR2 loops are LNHDA and SQIVND. In regard to this clonotype: Its antigen has not been determined. The input lacks base qualities; no much larger clone sits a single base away.

Library method: multiplex PCR. These reads were obtained on an Illumina HiSeq 4000. To build TCR beta libraries, CDR3 regions were amplified by Arm-PCR using iRepertoire HTBI primers. Gel purification was performed on PCR products prior to sequencing. As for the authors' bioinformatics: A total of around 59 TRBV and approximately 15 TRBJ segments were identified across samples and were used for gene usage analysis of CDR3 amino acid clonotypes. Filtered high-quality paired reads were merged into contigs using COPE and FqMerger. BLAST was used to align contigs to IMGT TRBV, TRBD and TRBJ reference genes, with CDR3 defined following IMGT. Clonotypes above 0.1% frequency were classified as highly expanded clones. Shannon entropy was used to measure repertoire diversity, and the Gini coefficient was used to measure V-J evenness. Public clonotypes were defined as clonotypes shared by more than one individual. TCRdb trimmed public reads at Q25 via fastp, called clones via MiXCR and kept in-frame beta chains. Identical CDR3 protein sequences are pooled into one entry, listed with their most common genes and DNA. The V and J calls, along with clone size, are taken from TCRdb and not from the paper's own processing. Present in this sample are 400,000 to 500,000 distinct CDR3 sequences, roughly 15% of which were seen just once. Jointly, the top ten make up roughly 15% of the sample.

Interpreted using the paper, the time point label stands for: newly diagnosed GD, antithyroid drugs for less than 3 months. For both TCR sequencing and RNA sequencing, RNA was extracted from PBMCs using TRIzol. Graves' disease was diagnosed according to American Thyroid Association guidelines. Patients were recruited from an endocrinology department in Xi'an, China. Each patient gave 9 to 10 milliliters of peripheral blood, collected in an EDTA anticoagulant tube. Ficoll Paque Plus density gradient separation was used to isolate PBMCs, and no further T cell sorting was done. An Agilent 2100 Bioanalyzer and agarose gel were used to assess RNA quality, and a NanoDrop 2000 was used to measure RNA concentration. The data were also submitted as part of a second study, on T cells in Graves' hyperthyroidism and ophthalmopathy. The second paper states: Stable Graves' hyperthyroidism was defined as the absence of progression to ophthalmopathy over 18 months of follow-up. Hyperthyroidism patients were newly diagnosed, had a disease duration of under 2 months, and were aged 18 to 65 years. Exclusion was applied to patients with uncontrolled infections, other autoimmune diseases, pregnancy or lactation. Diagnoses relied on clinical symptoms, serum thyroxine and TRAb, thyroid ultrasound and orbital computed tomography. For the first round of RT-PCR on the TCR CDR3, the HTBI primer set was used together with the Qiagen OneStep RT-PCR kit. Most expanded thyroid clonotypes (frequency above 0.001) were also detected in blood, a finding suggesting that blood repertoires may reflect thyroid immune responses. In cross-validation, a model built on a 13 V-J signature told ophthalmopathy apart from stable hyperthyroidism with 87.88% sensitivity and roughly 81% specificity, and in testing the same model reached 80%/75%. During validation, the model predicted progression to ophthalmopathy a median of about 6.3 months ahead of onset, with 70.59% sensitivity and almost 75% specificity. To identify distinguishing TCR V-J signatures, a discovery cohort of 90 to 100 patients was used, comprising 43 with Graves' ophthalmopathy and approximately 57 with stable Graves' hyperthyroidism. Prospective prediction of ophthalmopathy was tested in an independent validation cohort consisting of 18 to 20 hyperthyroidism patients and 15 or so patients who later progressed to ophthalmopathy. The 100 or so discovery patients were divided at random into training and test sets in a 7:3 ratio. In addition, the study compared T-cell repertoires in thyroid tissue and in blood from 6 or 7 Graves' hyperthyroidism patients. Following sampling, methimazole starting at 30 mg daily was given to hyperthyroidism patients, and high-dose intravenous methylprednisolone was given to ophthalmopathy patients. The libraries were constructed in a second round of multiplex PCR and then size-selected and purified. Libraries were sequenced paired-end with 100 bp reads on an Illumina HiSeq2000. SOAPnuke was used to process the raw data, throwing out any read that contained adapters or uncalled bases, had a mean Phred below 15, or lacked an exact constant-primer or identifier match. High-quality paired reads were merged with COPE v1.2.5, and unique nucleotide sequences were defined as clonotypes. MiTCR v1.1 was used to align the clonotypes against IMGT TRBV, TRBD and TRBJ reference segments. The analysis was restricted to V-J combinations with a frequency above 0.0001, which together covered around 99% of the repertoires. The TCS score was defined as the ratio of F50 (clonal expansion) to E x V (chaos), calculated using BLOSUM62-based TCRdist between CDR3 peptides within each V-J. Welch's t-statistics and random forest reduced 514 V-J features to around 14, which were used in a naive Bayes classifier (R e1071). No statistical method was used to set the sample size in advance, and investigators knew the group allocation. The paper reports TCR Vbeta CDR3 sequencing of more than 120 peripheral blood samples: 43 ophthalmopathy, over 70 hyperthyroidism and around 17 progressor patients.

The sequence joins TRBV19 to TRBJ1-5, with 8 middle bases fitting TRBD1. The receptor's source is a woman aged 45 to 65 with Graves disease. Donor details come from another sample of the same person, matched by shared clones. Source: peripheral blood mononuclear cells (PBMCs), taken at new diagnosis, from a patient treated with antithyroid drugs. The CDR3 in this case is CASNGQGMYNQPQHF. The DNA reads as follows: TGTGCCAGTAATGGACAGGGAATGTACAATCAGCCCCAGCATTTT. The CDR3, completed at both ends by the reference TRBV19 and TRBJ1-5 genes, gives the full variable domain DGGITQSPKYLFRKEGQNVTLSCEQNLNHDAMYWYRQDPGQGLRLIYYSQIVNDFQKGDIAEGYSVSREKKESFPLTVTSAQKNPTAFYLCASNGQGMYNQPQHFGDGTRLSIL.